Sequencing of this T cell receptor beta chain was carried out in a study of shared clonotypes between healthy human individuals (dated by TCRdb to 2020 to 2022). Concerning the study at large: The cohort included a few men and a couple of women between 18 and 49 years of age. For each donor, three plates each were used for CD4 naive and CD4 memory, two plates were used for CD8 naive, and one plate was used for CD8 memory. Blood TCR repertoires of five healthy adults were deeply sequenced to estimate repertoire size and the extent of clonotype sharing between individuals. Different laboratories and diverse techniques were used to prepare libraries and sequence TCR repertoires, to increase sequencing depth and limit assay-specific biases. Each donor's leukapheresis produced roughly between roughly 0.85 and 10 billion PBMCs. On the study overall, not on this receptor specifically: Pairwise subsampling led to the expectation that sequencing depth would affect the degree of clonotype sharing among donors. Sampling was restricted to blood, and TCR repertoires in tissue are likely to differ from TCR repertoires in blood. About 5% of naive CD4, 3% to 4% of naive CD8, approximately 2.2% of memory CD4, and 0.4% of memory CD8 clonotypes were shared across a handful of donors. The genetic and exposure-history diversity represented was limited by the small number of donors. Even with the large sequencing depth, rarefaction of the sorted-subset datasets indicated that sequencing was incomplete. Larger estimated clonotype richness was generally found for naive subsets than for memory subsets. Clonotypes shared by all four sorted-subset donors showed higher generation probabilities than non-shared clonotypes.

For the CD8 naive samples, CD45RO-negative cells were positively selected for CCR7, yielding a CD45RA+CCR7+ population from which TemRA cells were excluded. Healthy HIV-negative adults with no recently reported acute infections or vaccinations were included as donors. All donors were Caucasian adults living in Nashville, Tennessee, USA. Blood was obtained by leukapheresis, after which PBMCs were separated by Ficoll-Histopaque density gradient centrifugation and cryopreserved in liquid nitrogen vapor phase. Analytical flow cytometry was used to check the purity and quantity of each magnetically sorted T cell population. From each sorted fraction, genomic DNA was isolated and quantified by UV absorbance on a Nanodrop 2000c. Using the deep immunoSEQ assay, TCR CDR3 regions were amplified from genomic DNA by multiplex PCR. For each cell subset, the extracted genomic DNA was distributed evenly across all wells of several immunoSEQ 96-well plates, and each plate served as one replicate. For sorted subsets, approximately 190 ng genomic DNA, equal to about 30,000 T cell genomes, was loaded into each replicate PCR. The purified libraries were quantified using a Qubit 3.0 fluorometer, sized with a Bioanalyzer 2100, and then quantified again using the KAPA Library Quantification kit. Every immunoSEQ 96-well plate was sequenced on a dedicated single-read 150-cycle Illumina NextSeq 550 flow cell. Concerning the study's data processing: The immunoSEQ output contained only junctional sequences without quality scores, so filtering could not match that applied to full-length reads. To assign V/J genes and CDR3, sequences were annotated against IMGT germline references using PyIR, a Python wrapper for IgBLAST v1.9. Reads were filtered out if the reads had weak V/J assignments (E-value above 1e-6), no CDR3, stop codons, out-of-frame junctions, or ambiguous translated residues. A V3J clonotype was defined by an identical inferred V gene, J gene, and CDR3 amino acid sequence. Percentage overlap between repertoires was computed as shared unique clonotypes divided by the size of the smaller repertoire. Three approaches were used to assess repertoire richness: RTK rarefaction, the Chao1 estimator, and Recon v2.1 estimates of unobserved clonotypes. OLGA was used to compute generation probabilities for all TCRbeta clonotypes that the gDNA method yielded from several donors. Here the immuneACCESS table is served through TCRdb, limited to in-frame sequences with V and J called. Missing clones are a known gap in these copies; in checked studies unresolved V genes cover under half, and the rest lacks a known reason. The DNA was the basis for D and trimming; V, J and clone size are from that table. In this sample the table shows millions of clones, approximately 94% of which occur a single time. The ten largest clones add up to under 2% of the sample.

Comments on this clone: Its antigen target is currently unknown. No clone much larger than this one lies a single base away; base qualities are absent.

The CDR3 numbers 13 residues from cysteine through phenylalanine. Only the CDR3 DNA is retained, 39 bases long and in frame from the first base. Based on the germline V gene, the CDR1 and CDR2 sequences are MDHEN and SYDVKM. V and J lose 7 bases and 4 bases, and a span of 10 bases separates them. This TCR was sampled from a man aged 18 to 30 in good health. Some clones in this sample may be carry-over from other donors' samples. The V gene is TRBV28 and the J gene is TRBJ2-2, with an unclear D gene assignment. Sequenced: naive CD8+ T cells from PBMCs. The cell subset or site label here, explained by the study, means: CD45RA+CCR7+. CDR3 protein: CASKGPGTGELFF. Read as DNA, the sequence is TGTGCCAGCAAGGGCCCGGGCACCGGGGAGCTGTTTTTT.